This T cell receptor (beta chain) is drawn from a study of T cell responses to AZD1222 COVID-19 vaccine. A word on this clone: Its antigen is not identified.

The protocol was immunoSEQ multiplex PCR, while the TCRdb copy is restricted to in-frame clones and leaves out a portion. The sample includes 95,000 to 100,000 clones, about 86% of them seen just once. The V gene lost 7 bases and the J gene lost 0 bases, with 7 bases spanning the gap. CDR3 length: 13 amino acids. The germline V gene encodes CDR1 LNHDA and CDR2 SQIVND (reference sequence). Findings of the study overall: Donors in the cohort were predominantly white British and more often female, and clonal diversity was possibly underestimated. Spike-specific TCR breadth and depth both grew after two AZD1222 doses. Spike as a whole was targeted by vaccine-associated CD4 TCRs, dominant at 160-218 and 743-854. Seropositive AZD1222 recipients at baseline numbered only 6 or 7.

Sequenced here: peripheral blood, sampled on day 0 of AZD1222 vaccination. The TCR sequence derives from an adult in good health. The chain links TRBV19 to TRBJ1-5; D unresolved. The CDR3 reads CASTVSSNQPQHF. DNA for the CDR3: TGTGCCAGTACAGTATCTAGCAATCAGCCCCAGCATTTT.